This T cell receptor (beta chain) was sequenced for a study of T cell responses to AZD1222 COVID-19 vaccine. Broader study findings: Elevations in Spike-specific TCR breadth and depth followed administration of two AZD1222 doses.

In regard to this clone: Its antigen is unknown.

Assay used: immunoSEQ multiplex PCR; TCRdb lists only in-frame clones, some missing. This table has approximately 180,000 clones, about 90% appearing once. V lost 5 bases, J lost 4 bases, and 6 bases lay in between. In germline, CDR1 is LGHDT, CDR2 YNNKEL (reference sequence). The CDR3 has 11 amino acids. The TCR originated in an adult in good health. The chain combines TRBV3-1 (or the pseudogene TRBV3-2) with TRBJ2-7; D uncertain. Sequenced material: peripheral blood, taken on day 0 of AZD1222 vaccination. The CDR3 sequence is CASSFQYEQYF. The CDR3 DNA reads TGTGCCAGCAGCTTTCAGTACGAGCAGTACTTC.